These 22 T cell receptor beta chains originate from one sample sequenced in a study of cytomegalovirus exposure and HLA in healthy donors. Researchers ran the PCR with 60 Vbeta and 13 Jbeta primers. Sequenced by immunoSEQ multiplex PCR; TCRdb stores in-frame clones only, minus some. Of just over 150,000 clones detected, roughly 90% appear once; the ten largest clones hold roughly 2%. The sequencing input was PBMCs. The origin of the receptors is a woman aged 18-29 years in good health and CMV-seronegative.

This clone has just a few counts. The chain links TRBV5-6 to TRBJ1-4, with no clear D. Germline CDR1 SGHDT, CDR2 YYEEEE. The CDR3 extends over 12 amino acids. The V gene lost 4 bases and the J gene lost 14 bases, with 15 bases spanning the gap. The CDR3 DNA reads as TGTGCCAGCAGCGCGCCCGGATCCGGGCTGTTTTTT. This sequence encodes CASSAPGSGLFF.

The chain recombines TRBV19 with TRBJ2-7; 7 positions agree with TRBD1. In germline, CDR1 is LNHDA, CDR2 SQIVND (reference sequence). Trimming removed 1 base from V and 5 bases from J; junction bases left unmatched: 8. This CDR3 has 15 amino acids. CDR3 in DNA: TGTGCCAGTAGTATAGGTCCCCGGGACAGCCACGAGCAGTACTTC. The encoded protein is CASSIGPRDSHEQYF.

In nucleotides, the CDR3 is TGTGCCAGTAGTAGCTGGGCCCTACTCTACGAGCAGTACTTC. Translation: CASSSWALLYEQYF. The chain couples TRBV19 to TRBJ2-7; D call uncertain. Germline assignment: CDR1 LNHDA and CDR2 SQIVND (reference sequence). V lost 4 bases and J 3 bases, leaving 13 bases between the germline ends. The CDR3 is 14 residues long. Full variable domain (remainder filled in from reference TRBV19 and TRBJ2-7): DGGITQSPKYLFRKEGQNVTLSCEQNLNHDAMYWYRQDPGQGLRLIYYSQIVNDFQKGDIAEGYSVSREKKESFPLTVTSAQKNPTAFYLCASSSWALLYEQYFGPGTRLTVT.

The J gene is TRBJ2-5, the V gene TRBV11-3; 7 nucleotides match TRBD2. V dropped 5 bases and J dropped 3; count of bases not matched to a gene: 3. The CDR3 contains 13 residues. Germline CDR1 SGHNT, CDR2 YENEEA. The CDR3 is CASSPAGEETQYF. DNA of the CDR3: TGTGCCAGCAGCCCGGCGGGGGAAGAGACCCAGTACTTC.

The rearrangement links TRBV6-6 to TRBJ1-1; 11 bases are shared with TRBD1. This CDR3 is 15 amino acids long. The trim removed 4 bases at V and 5 bases at J, leaving 6 bases unmatched. Germline values: CDR1 MNHNY, CDR2 SVGAGI (reference sequence). The CDR3 reads CASSSPGTGGTEAFF. In DNA form, the CDR3 reads TGTGCCAGCAGTTCCCCTGGGACAGGGGGGACTGAAGCTTTCTTT.

The chain links TRBV7-9 to TRBJ2-7, with 8 bases that match TRBD1. The CDR3 length is 15 residues. CDR1 is SEHNR, CDR2 FQNEAQ, per germline (reference sequence). V was clipped by 5 bases and J by 7 bases; unmatched bases: 13. The CDR3 region is CASSHSRDRPFEQYF. CDR3 coding DNA: TGTGCCAGCAGCCACTCGAGGGACAGGCCTTTTGAGCAGTACTTC.

The rearrangement links TRBV30 to TRBJ2-7; D unresolved. The CDR3 extends over 13 amino acids. Trimming pared 0 bases from V and 5 bases from J, leaving 11 bases between. The germline gives CDR1 GTSNPN, CDR2 SVGIG (reference sequence). Written as DNA, the CDR3 is TGTGCCTGGAGTGTGGCGGCTTCCCACGAGCAGTACTTC. Protein: CAWSVAASHEQYF.

The sample holds one count of this clone. The rearrangement uses TRBV5-1 and TRBJ2-7, with 7 bases fitting TRBD1. Germline V lookup: CDR1 SGHRS, CDR2 YFSETQ. With V trimmed by 3 bases and J by 4 bases, 7 bases remained unmatched. CDR3 length: 14 residues. The CDR3 DNA reads as TGCGCCAGCAGCTCCGGGACAGAACTTTACGAGCAGTACTTC. Residues: CASSSGTELYEQYF. Filled out from reference TRBV5-1 and TRBJ2-7, the complete variable domain reads KAGVTQTPRYLIKTRGQQVTLSCSPISGHRSVSWYQQTPGQGLQFLFEYFSETQRNKGNFPGRFSGRQFSNSRSEMNVSTLELGDSALYLCASSSGTELYEQYFGPGTRLTVT.

The CDR3 loop reads CASRGGQGDYGYTF. The CDR3 DNA reads as TGTGCCAGCAGGGGGGGACAGGGGGACTATGGCTACACCTTC. This chain links TRBV6-1 with TRBJ1-2; 11 nucleotides agree with TRBD1. The CDR3 length is 14 residues. Germline loops: CDR1 MNHNS, CDR2 SASEGT. J gave up 3 bases and V 6 bases, and 3 bases lay outside the gene matches.

The V call is TRBV5-1, the J call TRBJ1-1, with unresolved D. The germline gives CDR1 SGHRS, CDR2 YFSETQ. The CDR3 spans 15 residues. V was trimmed by 0 bases and J by 1 base, leaving 10 bases between them. CDR3 in amino acids: CASSLVRGGNTEAFF. The CDR3 DNA reads TGCGCCAGCAGCTTGGTTCGGGGAGGGAACACTGAAGCTTTCTTT.

The chain has TRBV4-1 and TRBJ2-7; D may be TRBD2 (5 bases). The V and J ends lost 1 base and 2 bases respectively, with 12 bases between them. The CDR3 spans 15 residues. Germline values: CDR1 MGHRA, CDR2 YSYEKL. The CDR3 DNA reads as TGCGCCAGCAGCCAAGGTAGCCCGGAGGCCTACGAGCAGTACTTC. Protein sequence: CASSQGSPEAYEQYF.

The genes are TRBV6-5 and TRBJ1-1; D is uncertain. V lost 6 bases and J 4 bases, leaving 6 bases between the germline ends. The CDR3 has 11 amino acids. The germline V gene encodes CDR1 MNHEY and CDR2 SVGAGI. The CDR3: CASRRGTEAFF. CDR3 nucleotides: TGTGCCAGCAGGAGAGGCACTGAAGCTTTCTTT.

The gene calls are TRBV14 and TRBJ2-7, with D maybe TRBD1 (6 bases). V lost 1 base and J lost 4, with 11 bases in between. This CDR3 has 14 amino acids. CDR1 and CDR2 from the germline V gene are SGHDN and FVKESK. CDR3 loop: CASSQVNRVYEQYF. The CDR3 bases are TGTGCCAGCAGCCAAGTCAACAGGGTGTACGAGCAGTACTTC.

The chain combines TRBV19 with TRBJ1-1; TRBD1 agrees at 12 bases. CDR3 length: 14 residues. V was clipped by 6 bases and J by 5 bases; unmatched bases: 4. The germline V gene has CDR1 LNHDA and CDR2 SQIVND (reference sequence). For the CDR3, the DNA is TGTGCCAGTAGGGGACAGGGGGCAGGGACTGAAGCTTTCTTT. Encoded protein: CASRGQGAGTEAFF.

The genes are TRBV5-8 and TRBJ1-5, with 9 bases fitting TRBD1. Germline CDR1 SGHTS, CDR2 YDEGEE. J gave up 7 bases and V 1 base, and 9 bases lay outside the gene matches. The CDR3 has 16 amino acids. The DNA for the CDR3 is TGTGCCAGCAGCTTGTCACAGGGGGCTTTCGGACAGCCCCAGCATTTT. Amino acid sequence: CASSLSQGAFGQPQHF.

This clone has at least ten counts. The rearrangement links TRBV28 to TRBJ2-1; TRBD2 is a possible D gene (6 bases). Trimming stripped 6 bases from V and 6 bases from J, with 9 bases between. From germline, CDR1 is MDHEN and CDR2 SYDVKM. There are 12 residues in the CDR3. CDR3 region: CASSPGVNEQFF. CDR3 coding DNA: TGTGCCAGCAGCCCGGGGGTCAATGAGCAGTTCTTC.

The rearrangement uses TRBV18 and TRBJ1-4; 7 nucleotides match TRBD1. This CDR3 spans 17 amino acids. After removal of 3 bases from V and 0 bases from J, the junction contained 7 bases not matched to a gene. Looked up from germline, CDR1 is KGHSH and CDR2 is LQKENI. CDR3 residues: CASSPTRGAATNEKLFF. CDR3 nucleotides: TGTGCCAGCTCACCGACCAGGGGGGCTGCAACTAATGAAAAACTGTTTTTT.

There are a few counts of this clone. V is TRBV6-5 and J is TRBJ1-1; weak D call: TRBD1 (6 bases). The V gene's germline CDR1 is MNHEY and CDR2 SVGAGI. The CDR3 loop spans 12 amino acids. V was cut by 5 bases and J by 12 bases, with 16 bases left in between. The CDR3 spells CASSAEKGVSFF. CDR3 in DNA: TGTGCCAGCAGTGCCGAGAAGGGGGTGTCTTTCTTT.

The count of this clone is one. This sequence joins TRBV18 and TRBJ2-1; D ambiguous. V was shortened by 0 bases and J by 7 bases, with 16 bases between the two germline ends. The CDR3 has 16 amino acids. Germline CDR1 and CDR2: KGHSH and LQKENI. CDR3 in amino acids: CASSPPTLTLMNEQFF. As DNA, the CDR3 is TGTGCCAGCTCACCACCGACTCTTACGTTGATGAATGAGCAGTTCTTC.

The chain carries TRBV5-5 and TRBJ1-3; tentatively, D is TRBD1 (6 bases). CDR1 and CDR2 (germline): SGHKS, YYEKEE (reference sequence). This CDR3 is built from 16 residues. The V end was cut by 5 bases, the J end by 0 bases, with 15 bases between. The CDR3 coding sequence is TGTGCCAGCAGTGGGGACACAACCCCCTCTGGAAACACCATATATTTT. Its protein product is CASSGDTTPSGNTIYF.

V usage is TRBV9 and J usage is TRBJ2-1; 12 positions agree with TRBD2. This CDR3 is 15 amino acids long. With V trimmed by 4 bases and J by 3 bases, 2 bases remained unmatched. The germline CDR1 and CDR2 sequences are SGDLS and YYNGEE. Written as DNA, the CDR3 is TGTGCCAGCAGCCAGACTAGCGGGGGCTACAATGAGCAGTTCTTC. It translates to CASSQTSGGYNEQFF.

The chain is built from TRBV5-4 and TRBJ2-1, with 8 bases fitting TRBD2. The CDR3 has 19 residues. The V gene end was trimmed by 1 base and the J gene end by 4 bases; junction bases not matched to a gene: 16. From germline, CDR1 is SGHNT and CDR2 YYREEE (reference sequence). CDR3 nucleotide sequence: TGTGCCAGCAGCTTGCGTGGGAACGGGGGGGCTTGGTTTTACAATGAGCAGTTCTTC. This sequence encodes CASSLRGNGGAWFYNEQFF.